Sequencing of this T cell receptor beta chain was carried out in a study of breast tumors, draining lymph nodes, adjacent tissues. Study-wide findings and caveats: The data were judged consistent with most tumor T cells coming from lymph node and expanding in tumor. Tumor repertoires ranked between lymph nodes and nontumor tissue in diversity, with V and J gene preferences. Luminal-like breast cancer showed significantly higher tumor–nontumor repertoire similarity than basal-like.

CDR3 size: 13 residues. Germline CDR1 and CDR2: MDHEN and SYDVKM. Trimming cost V 6 bases and J 2 bases, with 11 bases left between them. Of note for this clonotype: Antigen unknown.

Breast cancer patients provided tissue from their axillary draining lymph nodes. TCRdb itself ran the multiplex PCR reads through MiXCR, one entry per CDR3 protein. Of a few hundred thousand distinct CDR3 sequences detected, under 35% appear once; the ten largest clones hold roughly 3.5%. The sample was axillary lymph node tissue. This TCR was recovered from a female donor with breast cancer. Some clones in this sample may be carry-over from other donors' samples. This chain links TRBV28 with TRBJ2-7; D is perhaps TRBD1 or TRBD2 (5 bases each). In nucleotides, the CDR3 is TGTGCCAGCAGGCCGACAGCGGCCTACGAGCAGTACTTC. It encodes CASRPTAAYEQYF.